Presented here are 20 T cell receptor beta chains from one specimen sequenced in a study of blood T cell repertoires in COVID-19. Sequencing was performed with immunoSEQ multiplex PCR; in TCRdb, only in-frame clones are kept and a portion is missing. The sample holds under 300,000 clones, around four fifths seen once. Material for sequencing was peripheral blood. The source is an older woman with active or convalescent COVID-19.

The V gene is TRBV5-1, the J gene TRBJ2-3, with TRBD1 identical over 8 bases. V gave up 5 bases and J gave up 1 base; unmatched junction bases: 6. The germline V gene has CDR1 SGHRS and CDR2 YFSETQ. The CDR3 has 15 amino acids. CDR3 in DNA: TGCGCCAGCAGTTGGACAGGGCTACGCACAGATACGCAGTATTTT. This gives the protein CASSWTGLRTDTQYF.

The rearrangement links TRBV7-9 to TRBJ1-1; 7 bases align to TRBD1. The trim removed 1 base at V and 2 bases at J, leaving 4 bases unmatched. The CDR3 is 15 amino acids. Germline V CDR1 and CDR2: SEHNR, FQNEAQ (reference sequence). The CDR3 coding sequence is TGTGCCAGCAGCTTAGTAGGGGGCGCAAACACTGAAGCTTTCTTT. Residues: CASSLVGGANTEAFF.

This chain uses TRBV7-6 with TRBJ2-7, with TRBD2 identical over 7 bases. The V segment lost 2 bases and the J segment 1 base; nucleotides outside the gene matches: 8. There are 16 residues in the CDR3. Germline assignment: CDR1 SGHVS and CDR2 FNYEAQ. CDR3 in DNA: TGTGCCAGCAGCTTATTTTCGGGAGGAGAATCCTACGAGCAGTACTTC. Translated: CASSLFSGGESYEQYF.

J is TRBJ2-7 and V is TRBV5-1; 11 bases match TRBD2. CDR3 length equals 17 residues. The V and J ends lost 1 base and 6 bases, in that order; junction bases with no gene match: 12. Germline lookup yields CDR1 SGHRS and CDR2 YFSETQ. In nucleotides, the CDR3 is TGCGCCAGCAGCTTGAATTTAGCGGGAGGGCGGGTCGGCGAGCAGTACTTC. The encoded protein is CASSLNLAGGRVGEQYF. Using reference TRBV5-1 and TRBJ2-7 for the parts outside the CDR3, the full variable domain is KAGVTQTPRYLIKTRGQQVTLSCSPISGHRSVSWYQQTPGQGLQFLFEYFSETQRNKGNFPGRFSGRQFSNSRSEMNVSTLELGDSALYLCASSLNLAGGRVGEQYFGPGTRLTVT.

The chain carries TRBV9 and TRBJ2-3; D unclear. This CDR3 has 13 residues. Trimming took 4 bases from V and 4 from J, leaving 10 bases between them. Per the germline V gene, CDR1 is SGDLS and CDR2 is YYNGEE. CDR3 coding DNA: TGTGCCAGCAGCCGTTACATATCAGATACGCAGTATTTT. This codes for CASSRYISDTQYF.

The J gene is TRBJ2-1, the V gene TRBV5-1; TRBD2 agrees at 7 bases. The CDR3 length is 16 residues. CDR1 and CDR2 (germline): SGHRS, YFSETQ. V lost 2 bases to trimming and J lost 0 bases; unmatched junction nucleotides: 5. CDR3 nucleotides: TGCGCCAGCAGCTTCGGCGGGGGAGGCTCCTACAATGAGCAGTTCTTC. Amino acids: CASSFGGGGSYNEQFF.

This clone showed up just a few times. V and J are TRBV2 and TRBJ2-5; 7 bases fit TRBD2. The CDR3 contains 13 residues. V lost 2 bases and J lost 7; bases outside the gene matches: 4. From germline, CDR1 is SNHLY and CDR2 FYNNEI. The CDR3 loop is CASSETGGGTQYF. In DNA, the CDR3 is TGTGCCAGCAGTGAAACTGGGGGGGGGACCCAGTACTTC.

The CDR3 nucleotides are TGCGCCAGCAGCCTCAATAGCGGGGCGGTCCAAGAGACCCAGTACTTC. This sequence encodes CASSLNSGAVQETQYF. The V and J genes are TRBV5-1 and TRBJ2-5; 8 nucleotides line up with TRBD2. The V segment lost 4 bases and the J segment 1 base; nucleotides outside the gene matches: 9. Germline CDR1 reads SGHRS; CDR2 reads YFSETQ. This CDR3 spans 16 amino acids.

This chain joins TRBV30 and TRBJ2-1; D might be TRBD2 (6 bases). Germline V CDR1 and CDR2: GTSNPN, SVGIG (reference sequence). Trimming took off 5 bases at V and 8 bases at J, with 13 bases between the two ends. The CDR3 is made up of 12 amino acids. CDR3 in amino acids: CAWGGRFDEQFF. CDR3 DNA sequence: TGTGCCTGGGGGGGGAGGTTCGATGAGCAGTTCTTC.

This chain links TRBV5-4 with TRBJ1-1, with D maybe TRBD1 (6 bases). The CDR3 consists of 15 residues. CDR1 and CDR2 from the germline V gene are SGHNT and YYREEE (reference sequence). V dropped 0 bases and J dropped 4 bases, with 13 bases sitting between them. The CDR3 DNA reads as TGTGCCAGCAGCTTGGATCGGGGGGCAGGCACTGAAGCTTTCTTT. It is translated as CASSLDRGAGTEAFF.

This chain links TRBV18 with TRBJ2-3; no firm D call. Trimming stripped 1 base from V and 1 base from J, with 12 bases between. This CDR3 region has 16 residues. Germline V gene lookup returns CDR1 KGHSH and CDR2 LQKENI. This CDR3 reads CASSPLTGHGTDTQYF. CDR3 in DNA: TGTGCCAGCTCACCACTGACGGGTCACGGCACAGATACGCAGTATTTT.

This clone has ten or more counts. V and J are TRBV19 and TRBJ2-7, with D perhaps TRBD1 (5 bases). V was cut by 2 bases and J by 2 bases, with 13 bases left in between. Germline V gives CDR1 LNHDA, CDR2 SQIVND (reference sequence). CDR3 length equals 15 residues. The CDR3 nucleotides read TGTGCCAGTAGTATAAATTTCGGCAGGGCCTACGAGCAGTACTTC. The encoded protein is CASSINFGRAYEQYF.

The chain recombines TRBV19 with TRBJ1-5; TRBD1 might be the D (5 bases). V lost 4 bases, J lost 1 base, and 29 bases lay in between. The CDR3 consists of 21 residues. Germline CDR1 LNHDA, CDR2 SQIVND (reference sequence). The CDR3 region is CASSNTLPVTVSLISNQPQHF. CDR3 DNA: TGTGCCAGTAGTAATACCCTCCCCGTGACAGTATCCCTAATAAGCAATCAGCCCCAGCATTTT.

The V call is TRBV5-4, the J call TRBJ2-5, with D possibly matching TRBD2 (5 bases). The V gene lost 1 base and the J gene lost 7 bases, with 14 bases spanning the gap. This CDR3 comprises 14 residues. Germline-derived CDR1 and CDR2 are SGHNT and YYREEE (reference sequence). The CDR3 region is CASSLIGEGGTQYF. As DNA, the CDR3 is TGTGCCAGCAGCTTGATCGGCGAGGGCGGGACCCAGTACTTC.

This sequence joins TRBV5-1 and TRBJ2-3; 8 nucleotides align to TRBD1. The V and J ends lost 3 bases and 3 bases, in that order; junction bases with no gene match: 6. CDR3 length: 15 residues. Germline assignment: CDR1 SGHRS and CDR2 YFSETQ. Here the CDR3 reads CASSSQGAQTDTQYF. CDR3 DNA sequence: TGCGCCAGCAGCTCCCAGGGGGCGCAAACAGATACGCAGTATTTT.

The V call is TRBV2, the J call TRBJ2-5, with TRBD2 matching 11 bases. V trimming: 3 bases; J trimming: 1 base; junction bases outside the gene matches: 4. Looked up from germline, CDR1 is SNHLY and CDR2 is FYNNEI. The length of the CDR3 is 16 residues. The CDR3 coding sequence is TGTGCCAGCAGTGATCTAGCGGGGGGCCTCCAAGAGACCCAGTACTTC. Its translation is CASSDLAGGLQETQYF.

V is TRBV3-1 (or the pseudogene TRBV3-2) and J is TRBJ1-2; D uncertain. Germline V lookup: CDR1 LGHDT, CDR2 YNNKEL (reference sequence). V lost 3 bases and J lost 0, with 5 bases in between. This CDR3 has 13 amino acids. CDR3 region: CASSHEANYGYTF. The CDR3 DNA sequence: TGTGCCAGCAGCCATGAGGCTAACTATGGCTACACCTTC.

This chain joins TRBV3-1 (or the pseudogene TRBV3-2) and TRBJ1-1, with TRBD1 identical over 7 bases. J was trimmed by 0 bases and V by 3 bases; bases with no gene match: 13. The CDR3 has 18 amino acids. Germline lookup yields CDR1 LGHDT and CDR2 YNNKEL (reference sequence). In DNA form, the CDR3 reads TGTGCCAGCAGCCAGGAGGGACAGTATGGGCCCCTGAACACTGAAGCTTTCTTT. Amino acids: CASSQEGQYGPLNTEAFF.

This rearrangement joins TRBV18 to TRBJ2-7; D not resolved. The ends were cut back, 4 bases at V and 2 bases at J, with 12 bases in the middle. Germline CDR1 reads KGHSH; CDR2 reads LQKENI. The CDR3 runs to 14 residues. CDR3 protein: CASSLSDKAYEQYV. The CDR3 nucleotides are TGTGCCAGCTCACTTTCAGACAAGGCCTACGAGCAGTACGTC.

This chain uses TRBV15 with TRBJ2-7; 7 bases align to TRBD1. Trimming removed 0 bases from V and 7 bases from J; junction bases left unmatched: 9. CDR1 and CDR2 (germline): LNHNV, YYDKDF (reference sequence). The CDR3 is 15 amino acids. The CDR3 bases are TGTGCCACCAGCAGAGATCAGGCAGGGGGAAGGGAGCAGTACTTC. Amino acid sequence: CATSRDQAGGREQYF.